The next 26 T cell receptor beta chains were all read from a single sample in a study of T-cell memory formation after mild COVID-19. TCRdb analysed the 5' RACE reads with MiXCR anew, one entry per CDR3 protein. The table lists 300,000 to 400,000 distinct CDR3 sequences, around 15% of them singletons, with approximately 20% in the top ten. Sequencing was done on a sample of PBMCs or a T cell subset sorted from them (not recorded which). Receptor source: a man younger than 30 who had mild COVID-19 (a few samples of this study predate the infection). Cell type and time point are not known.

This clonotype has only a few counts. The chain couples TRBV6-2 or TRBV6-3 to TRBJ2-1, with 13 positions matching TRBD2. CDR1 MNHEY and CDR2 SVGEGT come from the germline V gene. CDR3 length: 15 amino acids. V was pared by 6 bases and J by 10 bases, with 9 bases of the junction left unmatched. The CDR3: CASRKGTSGVHEQFF. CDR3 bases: TGTGCCAGCAGAAAAGGGACTAGCGGGGTCCACGAGCAGTTCTTC.

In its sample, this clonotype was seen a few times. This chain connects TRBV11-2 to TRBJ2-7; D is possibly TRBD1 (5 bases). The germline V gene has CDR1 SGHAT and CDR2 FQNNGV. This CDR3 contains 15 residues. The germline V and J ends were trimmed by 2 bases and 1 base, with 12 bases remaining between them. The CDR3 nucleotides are TGTGCCAGCAGCTTAAGGGGTTCCCCTTCCTACGAGCAGTACTTC. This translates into CASSLRGSPSYEQYF.

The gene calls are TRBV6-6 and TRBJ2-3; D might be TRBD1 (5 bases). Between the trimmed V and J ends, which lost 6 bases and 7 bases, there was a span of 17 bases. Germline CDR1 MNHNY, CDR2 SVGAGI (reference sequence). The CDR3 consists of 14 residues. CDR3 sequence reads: CASSGRQGGNTQYF. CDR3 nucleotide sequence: TGTGCCAGCAGCGGCAGGCAGGGTGGTAATACGCAGTATTTT.

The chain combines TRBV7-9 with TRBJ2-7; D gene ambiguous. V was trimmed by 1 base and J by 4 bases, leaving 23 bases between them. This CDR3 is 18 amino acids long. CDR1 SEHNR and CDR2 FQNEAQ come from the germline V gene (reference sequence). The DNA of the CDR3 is TGTGCCAGCAGCTTAGGGCCTATGGTTGGGCGTAGTTATTACGAGCAGTACTTC. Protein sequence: CASSLGPMVGRSYYEQYF.

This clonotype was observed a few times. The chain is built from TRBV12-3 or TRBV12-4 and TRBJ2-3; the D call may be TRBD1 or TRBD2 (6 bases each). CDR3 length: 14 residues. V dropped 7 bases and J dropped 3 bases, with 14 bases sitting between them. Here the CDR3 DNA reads TGTGCCAGCATCCCCCGAGGGGGGACAGATACGCAGTATTTT. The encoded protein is CASIPRGGTDTQYF.

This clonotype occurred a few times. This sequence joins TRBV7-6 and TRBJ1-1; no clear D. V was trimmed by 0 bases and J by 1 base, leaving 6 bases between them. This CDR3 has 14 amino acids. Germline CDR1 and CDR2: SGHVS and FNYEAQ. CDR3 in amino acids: CASSLAPENTEAFF. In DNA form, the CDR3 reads TGTGCCAGCAGCTTAGCGCCAGAGAACACTGAAGCTTTCTTT.

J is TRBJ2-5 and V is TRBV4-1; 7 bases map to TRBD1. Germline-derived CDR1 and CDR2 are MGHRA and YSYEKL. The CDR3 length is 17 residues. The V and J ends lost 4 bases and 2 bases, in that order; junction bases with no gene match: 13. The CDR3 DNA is TGCGCCAGCAGCCGAACACACCAGACAGGGTCACAAGAGACCCAGTACTTC. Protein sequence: CASSRTHQTGSQETQYF.

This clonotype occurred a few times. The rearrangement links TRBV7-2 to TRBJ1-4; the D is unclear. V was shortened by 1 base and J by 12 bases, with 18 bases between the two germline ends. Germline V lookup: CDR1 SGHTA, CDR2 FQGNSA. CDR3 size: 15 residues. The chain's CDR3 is CASSLGHAYLGELFF. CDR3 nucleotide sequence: TGTGCCAGCAGCTTAGGGCACGCGTACCTCGGGGAACTGTTTTTT.

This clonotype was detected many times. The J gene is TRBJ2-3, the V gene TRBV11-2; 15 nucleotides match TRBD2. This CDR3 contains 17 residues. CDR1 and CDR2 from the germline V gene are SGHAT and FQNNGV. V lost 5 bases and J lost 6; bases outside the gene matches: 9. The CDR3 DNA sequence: TGTGCCAGCAGCCCCCGGACTAGCGGGGGGGCGGGGGATACGCAGTATTTT. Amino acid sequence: CASSPRTSGGAGDTQYF. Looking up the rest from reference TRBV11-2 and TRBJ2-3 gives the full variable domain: EAGVAQSPRYKIIEKRQSVAFWCNPISGHATLYWYQQILGQGPKLLIQFQNNGVVDDSQLPKDRFSAERLKGVDSTLKIQPAKLEDSAVYLCASSPRTSGGAGDTQYFGPGTRLTVL.

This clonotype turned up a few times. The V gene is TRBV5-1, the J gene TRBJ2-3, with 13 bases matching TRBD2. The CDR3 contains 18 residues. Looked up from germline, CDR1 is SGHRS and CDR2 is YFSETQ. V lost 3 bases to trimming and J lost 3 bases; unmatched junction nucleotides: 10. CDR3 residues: CASSSTTSGGRLTDTQYF. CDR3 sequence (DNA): TGCGCCAGCAGCTCAACGACTAGCGGGGGGCGTCTAACAGATACGCAGTATTTT.

The CDR3 nucleotides are TGTGCCAGCTCAAGATACGGACAGGGCACTGAAGCTTTCTTT. Translated: CASSRYGQGTEAFF. This chain joins TRBV18 and TRBJ1-1; 8 bases map to TRBD1. Germline trimming cut 5 bases from V and 4 bases from J; bases unmatched to any gene: 6. The CDR3 has 14 residues. The germline gives CDR1 KGHSH, CDR2 LQKENI.

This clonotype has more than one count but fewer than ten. CDR3 loop: CSAPKVTNQPQHF. Written as DNA, the CDR3 is TGCAGTGCTCCGAAGGTAACCAATCAGCCCCAGCATTTT. The chain recombines TRBV20-1 with TRBJ1-5; D is unresolved. Germline lookup yields CDR1 DFQATT and CDR2 SNEGSKA (reference sequence). This CDR3 contains 13 residues. V was cut by 5 bases and J by 3 bases, with 11 bases left in between.

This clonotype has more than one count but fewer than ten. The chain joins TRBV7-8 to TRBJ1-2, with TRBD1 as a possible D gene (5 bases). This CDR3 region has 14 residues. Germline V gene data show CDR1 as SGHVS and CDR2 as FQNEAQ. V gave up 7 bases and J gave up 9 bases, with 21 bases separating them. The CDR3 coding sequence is TGTGCCAGCACCCCCCGGGACCGGGTTATGAGCTACACCTTC. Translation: CASTPRDRVMSYTF.

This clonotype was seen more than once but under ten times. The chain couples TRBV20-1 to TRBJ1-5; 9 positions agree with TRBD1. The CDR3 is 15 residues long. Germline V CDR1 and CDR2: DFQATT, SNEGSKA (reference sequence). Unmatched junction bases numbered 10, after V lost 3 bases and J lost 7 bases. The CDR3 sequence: CSASAKGQGRQPQHF. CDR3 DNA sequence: TGCAGTGCTAGCGCCAAAGGACAGGGGAGGCAGCCCCAGCATTTT.

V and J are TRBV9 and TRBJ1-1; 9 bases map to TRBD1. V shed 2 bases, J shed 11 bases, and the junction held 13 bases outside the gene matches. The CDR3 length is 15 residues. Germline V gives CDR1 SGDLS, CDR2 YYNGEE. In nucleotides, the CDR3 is TGTGCCAGCAGCGTCAACACAGGGGGCGCGGATCCGGCTTTCTTT. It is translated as CASSVNTGGADPAFF.

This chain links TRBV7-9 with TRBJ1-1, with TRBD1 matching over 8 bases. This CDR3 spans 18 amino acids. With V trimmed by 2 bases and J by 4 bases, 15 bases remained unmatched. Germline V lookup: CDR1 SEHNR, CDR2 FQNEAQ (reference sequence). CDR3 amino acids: CASSLISWTGIEGTEAFF. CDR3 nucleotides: TGTGCCAGCAGCTTAATCTCGTGGACAGGGATTGAGGGCACTGAAGCTTTCTTT.

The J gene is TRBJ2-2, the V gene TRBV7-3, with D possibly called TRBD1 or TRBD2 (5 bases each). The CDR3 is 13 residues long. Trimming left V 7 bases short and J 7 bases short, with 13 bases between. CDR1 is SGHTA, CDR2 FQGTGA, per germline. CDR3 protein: CASTRGLGGELFF. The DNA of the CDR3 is TGTGCCAGCACCCGGGGCCTCGGCGGGGAGCTGTTTTTT.

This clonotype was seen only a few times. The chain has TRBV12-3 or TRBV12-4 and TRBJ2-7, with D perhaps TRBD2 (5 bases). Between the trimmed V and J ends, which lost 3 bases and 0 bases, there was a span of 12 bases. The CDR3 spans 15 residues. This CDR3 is CASSLGDGASYEQYV. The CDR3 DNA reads TGTGCCAGCAGTTTGGGAGACGGAGCCTCCTACGAGCAGTACGTC.

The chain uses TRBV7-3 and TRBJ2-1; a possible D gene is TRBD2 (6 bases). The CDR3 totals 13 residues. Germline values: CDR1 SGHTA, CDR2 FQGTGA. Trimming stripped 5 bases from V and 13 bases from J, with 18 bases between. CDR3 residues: CASSLGRDLGQFF. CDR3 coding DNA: TGTGCCAGCAGCCTCGGACGGGACTTGGGCCAGTTCTTC.

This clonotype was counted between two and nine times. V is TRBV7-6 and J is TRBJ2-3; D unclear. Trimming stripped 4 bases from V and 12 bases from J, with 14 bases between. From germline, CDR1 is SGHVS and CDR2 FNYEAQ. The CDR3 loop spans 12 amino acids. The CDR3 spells CASSSLPGSQYF. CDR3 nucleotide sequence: TGTGCCAGCAGCTCCTTGCCGGGTTCCCAGTATTTT.

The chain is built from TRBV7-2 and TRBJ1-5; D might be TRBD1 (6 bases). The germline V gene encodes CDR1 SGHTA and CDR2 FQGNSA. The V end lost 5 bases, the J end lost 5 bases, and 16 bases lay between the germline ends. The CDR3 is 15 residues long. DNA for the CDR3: TGTGCCAGCAGCCTATGGGGGCGGGGGCATCAGCCCCAGCATTTT. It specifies CASSLWGRGHQPQHF. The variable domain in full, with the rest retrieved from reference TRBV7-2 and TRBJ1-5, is GAGVSQSPSNKVTEKGKDVELRCDPISGHTALYWYRQSLGQGLEFLIYFQGNSAPDKSGLPSDRFSAERTGGSVSTLTIQRTQQEDSAVYLCASSLWGRGHQPQHFGDGTRLSIL.

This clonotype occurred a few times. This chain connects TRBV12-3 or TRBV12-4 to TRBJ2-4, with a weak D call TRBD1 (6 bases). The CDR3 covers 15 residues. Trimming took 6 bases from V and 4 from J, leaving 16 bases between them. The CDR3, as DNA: TGTGCCAGCAGAGAGGGGGTCTTAAGAAAAAACATTCAGTACTTC. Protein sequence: CASREGVLRKNIQYF.

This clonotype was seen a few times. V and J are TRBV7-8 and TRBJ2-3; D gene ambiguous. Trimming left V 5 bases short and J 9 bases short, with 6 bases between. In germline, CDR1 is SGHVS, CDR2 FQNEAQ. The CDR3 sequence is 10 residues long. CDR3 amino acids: CASSDATQYF. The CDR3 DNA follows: TGTGCCAGCAGCGACGCCACGCAGTATTTT.

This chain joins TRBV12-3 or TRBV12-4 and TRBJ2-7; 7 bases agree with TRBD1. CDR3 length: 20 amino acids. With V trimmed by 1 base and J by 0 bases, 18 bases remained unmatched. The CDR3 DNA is TGTGCCAGCAGTTTAGTAAGGACAGGTCAACGCACAACTTCCTCCTACGAGCAGTACTTC. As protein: CASSLVRTGQRTTSSYEQYF.

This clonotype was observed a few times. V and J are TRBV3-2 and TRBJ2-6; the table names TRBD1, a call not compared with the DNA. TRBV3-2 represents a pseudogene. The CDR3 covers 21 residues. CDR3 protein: CASSHVLDRDRDISGANVLTF. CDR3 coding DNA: TGTGCCAGCAGCCATGTTTTAGACCGGGACAGGGATATCTCTGGGGCCAACGTCCTGACTTTC.

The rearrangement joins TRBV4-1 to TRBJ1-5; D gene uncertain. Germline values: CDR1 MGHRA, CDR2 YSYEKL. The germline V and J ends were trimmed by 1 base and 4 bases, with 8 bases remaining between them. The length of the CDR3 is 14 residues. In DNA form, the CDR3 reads TGCGCCAGCAGCCAAGTTCTGGGGAATCAGCCCCAGCATTTT. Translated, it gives CASSQVLGNQPQHF.